The rows below give T cell receptor beta chains drawn from one sample of a study of OX40 agonist ivuxolimab in advanced cancers. The method was immunoSEQ multiplex PCR; TCRdb's version includes in-frame clones alone and lacks a portion of them. The table has approximately 28,000 clones, approximately 93% seen once. The sequencing used CD4+ or CD8+ T cells sorted from blood, collected in a trial of the OX40 agonist ivuxolimab. The source is an adult with an advanced solid tumor such as melanoma, head and neck, liver or kidney cancer. Both conserved end residues are part of each CDR3. D genes are given only for firm matches. Clone size is not always given. Where it is, it says once, few, many or a class for expanded clones.

d_call	v_call	j_call	clone_size	cdr3_nt	cdr3_aa
TRBD2	TRBV10-3	TRBJ2-1	few	TGTGCCATCAGTGAGTCGAAGGCTAGCGGGGACCACAATGAGCAGTTCTTC	CAISESKASGDHNEQFF
.	TRBV7-8	TRBJ2-5	.	TGTGCCAGCAGCTCGGGGTTGGTGGCAGGGGCGAGCCGTGAAGAGACCCAGTACTTC	CASSSGLVAGASREETQYF
TRBD1	TRBV7-3	TRBJ1-1	.	TGTGCCAGCAGCCGCCTGACAGGGCTTAACACTGAAGCTTTCTTT	CASSRLTGLNTEAFF
.	TRBV2	TRBJ1-5	.	TGTGCCAGCAGTCCCGGACGGGTCAATCAGCCCCAGCATTTT	CASSPGRVNQPQHF
.	TRBV27	TRBJ1-6	.	TGTGCCAGCAGTTTAATCGTACAGGGTCGCTCACCCCTCCACTTT	CASSLIVQGRSPLHF
TRBD1	TRBV7-9	TRBJ1-1	.	TGTGCCAGCAGCTACCGGACAGGGGGTCTTTGGACTGAAGCTTTCTTT	CASSYRTGGLWTEAFF
.	TRBV15	TRBJ1-1	.	TGTGCCACCAGCAGAGACAGGGGACTAAACACTGAAGCTTTCTTT	CATSRDRGLNTEAFF
TRBD1	TRBV28	TRBJ1-5	.	TGTGCCAGCAGTTTATGGGCAGGGGGTCAGCCCCAGCATTTT	CASSLWAGGQPQHF
.	TRBV6-1	TRBJ1-1	.	TGTGCCAGCAGTGAACCCTTGGAGGGGTCCACTGAAGCTTTCTTT	CASSEPLEGSTEAFF
.	TRBV6-1	TRBJ1-3	.	TGTGCCAGCAGTGAAGCCCACTTCTCTGGAAACACCATATATTTT	CASSEAHFSGNTIYF
.	TRBV14	TRBJ2-7	.	TGTGCCAGCAGCCAAGACGGCGGCTTCTACGAGCAGTACTTC	CASSQDGGFYEQYF
.	TRBV5-1	TRBJ1-2	.	TGCGCCAGCAGCTTAACGGAGGCTAGGGACTATGGCTACACCTTC	CASSLTEARDYGYTF
TRBD1	TRBV7-9	TRBJ2-3	.	TGTGCCAGCAGCCTAGGGACAGCTAGCACAGATACGCAGTATTTT	CASSLGTASTDTQYF
TRBD1	TRBV2	TRBJ2-1	.	TGTGCCAGTTCCCTTGGACAGGCGAGCTCCTACAATGAGCAGTTCTTC	CASSLGQASSYNEQFF
.	TRBV14	TRBJ2-3	.	TGTGCCAGCAGCCAAGATTGGGTTGCCCCAGATACGCAGTATTTT	CASSQDWVAPDTQYF
.	TRBV6-5	TRBJ1-1	.	TGTGCCAGCAGTTACTCAAACACTGAAGCTTTCTTT	CASSYSNTEAFF
TRBD1	TRBV28	TRBJ1-1	.	TGTGCCAGCAGTTTCAGGGGGCTCAACACTGAAGCTTTCTTT	CASSFRGLNTEAFF
TRBD1	TRBV6-1	TRBJ1-6	few	TGTGCCATCGCTAGGGGGCTGGATTCACCCCTCCACTTT	CAIARGLDSPLHF
TRBD1	TRBV27	TRBJ1-2	.	TGTGCCAGCAGTAGACAGGGGGCGGGAGGCTACACCTTC	CASSRQGAGGYTF
.	TRBV27	TRBJ2-1	.	TGTGCCAGCAGTTTCCAAATTAACGCGGGTGAGCAGTTCTTC	CASSFQINAGEQFF
TRBD2	TRBV9	TRBJ2-1	.	TGTGCCAGCAGCGTAGGTCCTAGCGGGGGGACCTACAATGAGCAGTTCTTC	CASSVGPSGGTYNEQFF